In its sample, the clone carrying this TCR beta chain was seen a few times. Its antigen remains unknown. This sample is part of a study of T-cell reconstitution after alpha-beta-depleted transplantation in children. General observations from the study: Expanded graft clones numbering several hundred reportedly gave rise to alpha-beta T cells about two months after transplant. T-cell counts and diversity at one year post-transplant came mainly from newly produced T cells.

During its preparation, the TCRbeta library received unique molecular identifiers. TCRdb reprocessed the PCR reads with MiXCR, giving one entry per CDR3 protein. The table has roughly 500,000 distinct CDR3 sequences, over 9.5% seen once. The clonotype was recovered from a child aged 2 to 15 with inherited bone marrow failure, due to receive a stem cell transplant. This sample comprised PBMCs, obtained before TCRalphabeta/CD19-depleted stem cell transplant.

The CDR3 DNA follows: TGTGCCAGCAGCCTTGGGGCAGCGGGAGGGCCAGATACGCAGTATTTT. Its translation: CASSLGAAGGPDTQYF. This chain connects TRBV7-9 to TRBJ2-3; 10 bases agree with TRBD2. V lost 5 bases and J lost 4; bases outside the gene matches: 9. CDR1 is SEHNR and CDR2 is FQNEAQ in the germline V gene (reference sequence). The CDR3 extends over 16 amino acids.